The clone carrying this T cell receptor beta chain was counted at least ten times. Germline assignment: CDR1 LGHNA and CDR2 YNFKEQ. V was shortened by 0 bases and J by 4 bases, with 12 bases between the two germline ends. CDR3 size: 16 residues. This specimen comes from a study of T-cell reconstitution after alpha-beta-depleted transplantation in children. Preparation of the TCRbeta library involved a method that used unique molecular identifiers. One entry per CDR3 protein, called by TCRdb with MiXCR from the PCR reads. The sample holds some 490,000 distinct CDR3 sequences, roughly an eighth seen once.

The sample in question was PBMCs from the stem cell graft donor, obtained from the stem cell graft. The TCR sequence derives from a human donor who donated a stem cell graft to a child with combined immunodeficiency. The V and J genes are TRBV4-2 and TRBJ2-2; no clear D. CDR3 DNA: TGTGCCAGCAGCCAAGATTTTGACCAAAGCACCGGGGAGCTGTTTTTT. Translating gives CASSQDFDQSTGELFF.